The 27 T cell receptor beta chains below were found in one sample sequenced in a study of T cell changes during pregnancy in multiple sclerosis. The data were produced by immunoSEQ multiplex PCR, yet TCRdb's version contains in-frame clones alone and is incomplete. Of about 73,000 clones listed, approximately 92% are singletons. This material consisted of peripheral blood, taken in the third trimester of pregnancy. The source of these receptors is a female donor in good health, enrolled as a control in a pregnancy study.

J is TRBJ1-1 and V is TRBV19; the D gene is possibly TRBD1 (6 bases). The V and J ends lost 2 bases and 5 bases respectively, with 15 bases between them. The CDR3 has 15 residues. The V gene's germline CDR1 is LNHDA and CDR2 SQIVND (reference sequence). The CDR3 loop is CASSIPLGAVTEAFF. Here the CDR3 DNA reads TGTGCCAGTAGTATACCGCTGGGGGCGGTAACTGAAGCTTTCTTT.

The chain has TRBV28 and TRBJ1-5; TRBD1 matches 8 bases. After removal of 6 bases from V and 4 bases from J, the junction contained 11 bases not matched to a gene. CDR1 and CDR2 from the germline V gene are MDHEN and SYDVKM. The CDR3 contains 16 residues. CDR3 nucleotide sequence: TGTGCCAGCAGAGTAGGACAGGGAATTGGGAATCAGCCCCAGCATTTT. Protein sequence: CASRVGQGIGNQPQHF.

The chain couples TRBV28 to TRBJ2-5; D unclear. The CDR3 covers 15 residues. The V gene's germline CDR1 is MDHEN and CDR2 SYDVKM. Trimming cost V 3 bases and J 2 bases, with 13 bases left between them. CDR3 bases: TGTGCCAGCAGTTTTATCCAGGCCAAACAAGAGACCCAGTACTTC. Amino acids: CASSFIQAKQETQYF.

The rearrangement joins TRBV4-2 to TRBJ1-1, with TRBD1 as a possible D gene (5 bases). Trimming removed 1 base at V and 3 bases at J, with 12 bases between. This CDR3 spans 15 amino acids. Germline loops: CDR1 LGHNA, CDR2 YNFKEQ. The CDR3 DNA sequence: TGTGCCAGCAGCCAAGGCGGGGGAGGGGACACTGAAGCTTTCTTT. Protein product: CASSQGGGGDTEAFF.

The V call is TRBV2, the J call TRBJ2-5; possibly TRBD2 for D (5 bases). CDR1 and CDR2 (germline): SNHLY, FYNNEI. CDR3 length: 16 residues. Trimming took off 2 bases at V and 1 base at J, with 14 bases between the two ends. The CDR3 DNA reads TGTGCCAGCAGTGAATCTGAGGGCACCTTCCAAGAGACCCAGTACTTC. Residues: CASSESEGTFQETQYF.

The chain joins TRBV12-5 to TRBJ2-1, with D tentatively TRBD2 (5 bases). The CDR3 is made up of 13 amino acids. Germline CDR1 is LGHNT and CDR2 is FRNRAP. The V end lost 6 bases, the J end lost 6 bases, and 12 bases lay between the germline ends. The CDR3 loop is CASGPSSINEQFF. CDR3 in DNA: TGTGCTAGTGGCCCCTCTAGCATCAATGAGCAGTTCTTC.

The chain carries TRBV7-9 and TRBJ2-7; D ambiguous. The CDR3 covers 11 residues. Germline CDR1 reads SEHNR; CDR2 reads FQNEAQ (reference sequence). With 4 bases removed from V and 6 bases from J, the gap between germline ends came to 7 bases. The CDR3 sequence: CASSWAFEQYF. CDR3 DNA: TGTGCCAGCAGCTGGGCCTTCGAGCAGTACTTC.

The V and J genes are TRBV4-1 and TRBJ1-2; D uncertain. Trimming stripped 0 bases from V and 4 bases from J, with 6 bases between. Germline V gene sequence: CDR1 MGHRA, CDR2 YSYEKL. The CDR3 contains 13 residues. The CDR3 DNA reads as TGCGCCAGCAGCCAAGATCTCCTCTATGGCTACACCTTC. The encoded protein is CASSQDLLYGYTF.

The V call is TRBV5-4, the J call TRBJ2-3; weak D call: TRBD2 (5 bases). The CDR3 is 14 amino acids. Per germline, CDR1 SGHNT and CDR2 YYREEE (reference sequence). Trimming took off 3 bases at V and 2 bases at J, with 10 bases between the two ends. CDR3: CASSSDGVTDTQYF. The CDR3 region has the DNA TGTGCCAGCAGCTCGGACGGGGTCACAGATACGCAGTATTTT.

This clone was detected once. The chain joins TRBV6-5 to TRBJ2-1; the match to TRBD2 covers 13 bases. Germline lookup yields CDR1 MNHEY and CDR2 SVGAGI. This CDR3 spans 15 amino acids. J gave up 7 bases and V 7 bases, and 7 bases lay outside the gene matches. Written as DNA, the CDR3 is TGTGCCAGCAAATCTTGGACTAGCGGGAGAAATGAGCAGTTCTTC. Protein sequence: CASKSWTSGRNEQFF.

The chain carries TRBV28 and TRBJ2-7; 11 nucleotides line up with TRBD1. Trimming removed 3 bases from V and 4 bases from J; junction bases left unmatched: 5. CDR3 size: 15 residues. Germline V gene data show CDR1 as MDHEN and CDR2 as SYDVKM. CDR3 residues: CASSFGTGGLYEQYF. CDR3 DNA sequence: TGTGCCAGCAGTTTCGGGACAGGGGGGTTGTACGAGCAGTACTTC.

V usage is TRBV13 and J usage is TRBJ2-1; the match to TRBD2 covers 12 bases. Germline-derived CDR1 and CDR2 are PRHDT and FYEKMQ (reference sequence). Trimming at V came to 4 bases and at J to 5 bases, leaving 3 bases not matched to a gene. The CDR3 consists of 15 residues. The CDR3, as DNA: TGTGCCAGCAGCTGGCTAGCGGGGGGGCACAATGAGCAGTTCTTC. This encodes CASSWLAGGHNEQFF.

This rearrangement joins TRBV27 to TRBJ2-7, with D possibly TRBD1 on 5 matching bases. CDR1 is MNHEY, CDR2 SMNVEV, per germline (reference sequence). The V end was cut by 3 bases, the J end by 3 bases, with 9 bases between. The CDR3 has 13 amino acids. This CDR3 is CASSLGRGYEQYF. The CDR3 DNA sequence: TGTGCCAGCAGTTTGGGGCGCGGCTACGAGCAGTACTTC.

This clone was observed once. This chain uses TRBV2 with TRBJ2-3; TRBD2 might be the D (6 bases). The germline gives CDR1 SNHLY, CDR2 FYNNEI. V was cut by 5 bases and J by 3 bases, with 18 bases left in between. The CDR3 contains 16 residues. The CDR3 here is CASSSRDFVMTDTQYF. CDR3 nucleotide sequence: TGTGCCAGCAGTTCCCGGGACTTTGTTATGACAGATACGCAGTATTTT.

This chain links TRBV28 with TRBJ2-6; unclear D gene. The CDR3 spans 15 residues. Trimming cost V 3 bases and J 4 bases, with 10 bases left between them. Germline V lookup: CDR1 MDHEN, CDR2 SYDVKM. Here the CDR3 DNA reads TGTGCCAGCAGTTTCAGCGCAGCCGGGGCCAACGTCCTGACTTTC. It translates to CASSFSAAGANVLTF.

This clone was found once. This chain links TRBV4-2 with TRBJ2-2, with D hard to call. Trimming cost V 4 bases and J 4 bases, with 13 bases left between them. The CDR3 has 15 amino acids. Germline V gene data show CDR1 as LGHNA and CDR2 as YNFKEQ. The CDR3 DNA reads TGTGCCAGCAGCCCCGTGCGCCAGGCCACCGGGGAGCTGTTTTTT. It yields the protein CASSPVRQATGELFF.

The rearrangement joins TRBV6-1 to TRBJ2-7; 11 positions match TRBD2. The CDR3 is 14 residues long. The J segment lost 2 bases and the V segment lost 8 bases, leaving 5 bases of the junction unmatched. The germline V gene has CDR1 MNHNS and CDR2 SASEGT. This chain's CDR3 is CASRLAGGTYEQYF. The CDR3 coding sequence is TGTGCCAGCCGGCTAGCGGGGGGCACCTACGAGCAGTACTTC.

The chain employs TRBV7-9 and TRBJ1-2; D gene unclear. The germline V gene has CDR1 SEHNR and CDR2 FQNEAQ (reference sequence). The CDR3 covers 12 residues. Trimming took off 4 bases at V and 0 bases at J, with 3 bases between the two ends. CDR3 amino acids: CASSSSNYGYTF. The CDR3 region has the DNA TGTGCCAGCAGCTCGTCTAACTATGGCTACACCTTC.

V is TRBV5-1 and J is TRBJ2-6; the D is unclear. Germline V gene lookup returns CDR1 SGHRS and CDR2 YFSETQ. Between the trimmed V and J ends, which lost 3 bases and 2 bases, there was a span of 9 bases. This CDR3 comprises 15 residues. Here the CDR3 DNA reads TGCGCCAGCAGCTCAGCAGGTCCTGGGGCCAACGTCCTGACTTTC. It translates to CASSSAGPGANVLTF.

V and J are TRBV28 and TRBJ1-2, with D perhaps matching TRBD1 (6 bases). Between the trimmed V and J ends, which lost 1 base and 7 bases, there was a span of 22 bases. From germline, CDR1 is MDHEN and CDR2 SYDVKM. The CDR3 is 17 amino acids. CDR3 DNA sequence: TGTGCCAGCAGTTTATATGGGTCGGGGGGGCAAAGTGGTGGCTACACCTTC. Protein sequence: CASSLYGSGGQSGGYTF.

This sequence joins TRBV7-2 and TRBJ2-1, with a possible D match to TRBD1 (5 bases). The V and J ends lost 5 bases and 3 bases respectively, with 11 bases between them. CDR1 and CDR2 (germline): SGHTA, FQGNSA. CDR3 length equals 14 residues. The DNA of the CDR3 is TGTGCCAGCAGCATAAAGGGGTTCTACAATGAGCAGTTCTTC. Translation: CASSIKGFYNEQFF.

The V call is TRBV19, the J call TRBJ2-2; D ambiguous. The V end was cut by 5 bases, the J end by 1 base, with 2 bases between. This CDR3 comprises 12 residues. CDR1 and CDR2 from the germline V gene are LNHDA and SQIVND (reference sequence). The CDR3 region has the DNA TGTGCCAGTAGTCTGAACACCGGGGAGCTGTTTTTT. It is translated as CASSLNTGELFF. The complete variable domain, with remaining parts taken from reference TRBV19 and TRBJ2-2, reads DGGITQSPKYLFRKEGQNVTLSCEQNLNHDAMYWYRQDPGQGLRLIYYSQIVNDFQKGDIAEGYSVSREKKESFPLTVTSAQKNPTAFYLCASSLNTGELFFGEGSRLTVL.

The gene calls are TRBV2 and TRBJ2-7, with 7 bases identical to TRBD1. CDR1 is SNHLY and CDR2 is FYNNEI in the germline V gene. The CDR3 has 15 residues. V lost 2 bases to trimming and J lost 3 bases; unmatched junction nucleotides: 7. DNA for the CDR3: TGTGCCAGCAGTGAAACCGGGACAGTCAGCTACGAGCAGTACTTC. Encoded protein: CASSETGTVSYEQYF.

J is TRBJ1-6 and V is TRBV6-6, with 8 bases fitting TRBD1. Germline V lookup: CDR1 MNHNY, CDR2 SVGAGI (reference sequence). Trimming at V came to 10 bases and at J to 7 bases, leaving 6 bases not matched to a gene. The CDR3 is made up of 13 amino acids. The CDR3: CATSTGENSPLHF. The CDR3 DNA reads as TGTGCCACGTCGACAGGGGAGAATTCACCCCTCCACTTT.

The V gene is TRBV28, the J gene TRBJ2-1; D might be TRBD2 (7 bases). CDR1 and CDR2 from the germline V gene are MDHEN and SYDVKM. Trimming stripped 10 bases from V and 6 bases from J, with 19 bases between. This CDR3 is 14 amino acids long. CDR3 nucleotides: TGTGCCACCCAGAAGGGGGGGGCCCCCAATGAGCAGTTCTTC. Protein: CATQKGGAPNEQFF.

The gene calls are TRBV29-1 and TRBJ2-6; 8 nucleotides agree with TRBD1. This CDR3 comprises 16 residues. CDR1 is SQVTM, CDR2 ANQGSEA, per germline. V was clipped by 3 bases and J by 3 bases; unmatched bases: 7. This chain's CDR3 is CSVDGTGSFGANVLTF. The CDR3 DNA reads TGCAGCGTTGACGGGACAGGCTCATTTGGGGCCAACGTCCTGACTTTC.

This rearrangement joins TRBV30 to TRBJ2-2; D ambiguous. This CDR3 region has 11 residues. Germline V gene sequence: CDR1 GTSNPN, CDR2 SVGIG (reference sequence). The V end lost 4 bases, the J end lost 8 bases, and 8 bases lay between the germline ends. CDR3 residues: CAWNKEGELFF. CDR3 nucleotides: TGTGCCTGGAATAAAGAGGGGGAGCTGTTTTTT.